One sample yielded the 20 T cell receptor beta chains listed below, sequenced in a study of blood T cells in healthy people across ages. Through a sample-barcoded 5' primer and a J-beta primer mix, a second PCR was run for roughly 6 to 12 cycles. TCRdb reprocessed the 5' RACE reads via MiXCR and lists one record per CDR3 protein. The data show about 1.6 million distinct CDR3 sequences, with 30% to 40% seen just once and about 11% held by the top ten. Sequenced sample: blood. Receptors were obtained from a woman aged 25 to 39 in good health.

This clonotype was observed a handful of times. The V and J genes are TRBV10-3 and TRBJ1-1; TRBD1 matches at 8 bases. Germline CDR1 is ENHRY and CDR2 is SYGVKD. Trimming removed 4 bases from V and 5 bases from J; junction bases left unmatched: 9. The CDR3 is 15 residues long. The CDR3 coding sequence is TGTGCCATCAGTGTAGACAGGGGATACGGTACTGAAGCTTTCTTT. Its translation is CAISVDRGYGTEAFF.

This clonotype was seen only a few times. The chain combines TRBV20-1 with TRBJ1-5; possibly TRBD1 for D (6 bases). Trimming took 0 bases from V and 5 from J, leaving 23 bases between them. The CDR3 has 18 amino acids. CDR1 DFQATT and CDR2 SNEGSKA come from the germline V gene (reference sequence). The CDR3 DNA sequence: TGCAGTGCTAGAGATAGGAAGCCGGGACACAGACCTTATCAGCCCCAGCATTTT. It specifies CSARDRKPGHRPYQPQHF.

This clonotype was seen more than once but under ten times. This chain uses TRBV7-8 with TRBJ1-2; perhaps TRBD1 as D (6 bases). The germline V gene has CDR1 SGHVS and CDR2 FQNEAQ. V lost 5 bases and J lost 0, with 16 bases in between. The CDR3 covers 16 residues. CDR3 bases: TGTGCCAGCAGCCCTCAACCACAGGGTACTAACTATGGCTACACCTTC. Protein product: CASSPQPQGTNYGYTF.

CDR3 region: CASSQDPDRVSTEAFF. The CDR3 DNA sequence: TGTGCCAGCAGCCAGGACCCGGACAGGGTCTCGACTGAAGCTTTCTTT. This chain links TRBV4-2 with TRBJ1-1; 8 positions match TRBD1. The CDR3 totals 16 residues. Germline lookup yields CDR1 LGHNA and CDR2 YNFKEQ. The junction had 11 bases not matched to a gene; V was cut back by 3 bases and J by 5 bases.

The chain joins TRBV5-6 to TRBJ2-1; 8 bases match TRBD2. The CDR3 runs 15 residues. The V gene end was trimmed by 4 bases and the J gene end by 6 bases; junction bases not matched to a gene: 9. CDR1 and CDR2 (germline): SGHDT, YYEEEE. The CDR3 DNA sequence: TGTGCCAGCAGCCCTTCTCTGCGGGGGGTCAATGAGCAGTTCTTC. This encodes CASSPSLRGVNEQFF.

This clonotype was counted at least ten times. V gene TRBV12-3 or TRBV12-4 combines with J gene TRBJ1-5; D is perhaps TRBD1 (6 bases). Trimming cost V 6 bases and J 3 bases, with 15 bases left between them. CDR3 size: 15 residues. The CDR3 DNA reads TGTGCCAGCAGCCCAGGGGCGGGGATCAATCAGCCCCAGCATTTT. It is translated as CASSPGAGINQPQHF.

The count of this clonotype is one. The chain joins TRBV2 to TRBJ2-2; 7 bases agree with TRBD1. This CDR3 region has 14 residues. The V segment lost 2 bases and the J segment 13 bases; nucleotides outside the gene matches: 10. The V gene's germline CDR1 is SNHLY and CDR2 FYNNEI. Here the CDR3 reads CASSEYGTDGGLFF. For the CDR3, the DNA is TGTGCCAGCAGTGAATATGGGACAGATGGAGGGCTGTTTTTT. The whole variable domain, remainder taken from reference TRBV2 and TRBJ2-2, is EPEVTQTPSHQVTQMGQEVILRCVPISNHLYFYWYRQILGQKVEFLVSFYNNEISEKSEIFDDQFSVERPDGSNFTLKIRSTKLEDSAMYFCASSEYGTDGGLFFGEGSRLTVL.

This clonotype showed up just once. The chain combines TRBV6-1 with TRBJ2-6, with D perhaps matching TRBD1 (5 bases). The germline V and J ends were trimmed by 6 bases and 18 bases, with 27 bases remaining between them. CDR3 size: 15 residues. Germline V gene data show CDR1 as MNHNS and CDR2 as SASEGT. CDR3 bases: TGTGCCAGCAGGATAGACTCCTCTGGGGCCAACATCCCGACTTTC. It codes for CASRIDSSGANIPTF.

The V and J genes are TRBV12-3 or TRBV12-4 and TRBJ2-7; D gene unclear. Trimming stripped 5 bases from V and 0 bases from J, with 14 bases between. CDR3 size: 15 residues. This CDR3 is CASSPRTAVSYEQYF. CDR3 sequence (DNA): TGTGCCAGCAGTCCCCGGACCGCGGTCTCCTACGAGCAGTACTTC.

This rearrangement joins TRBV18 to TRBJ2-1; D is ambiguous. Looked up from germline, CDR1 is KGHSH and CDR2 is LQKENI. The CDR3 covers 15 residues. V lost 3 bases to trimming and J lost 4 bases, with 13 bases between them. CDR3 bases: TGTGCCAGCTCACCGTACGACAAGGTGTACAATGAGCAGTTCTTC. Its protein product is CASSPYDKVYNEQFF.

The chain recombines TRBV6-7 with TRBJ1-1; the D is unclear. TRBV6-7 is treated as an ORF (open reading frame) with a function not yet certain. V was shortened by 10 bases and J by 5 bases, with 14 bases between the two germline ends. The CDR3 covers 12 residues. The DNA for the CDR3 is TGTGCCATTAGGAGGGTGGAGACTGAAGCTTTCTTT. Its protein is CAIRRVETEAFF.

The chain combines TRBV6-2 or TRBV6-3 with TRBJ1-5, with 10 bases matching TRBD1. Germline V gives CDR1 MNHEY, CDR2 SVGEGT. The CDR3 sequence is 19 residues long. V lost 7 bases, J lost 0 bases, and 15 bases stayed unmatched. CDR3 region: CASKDTRGQGSFSNQPQHF. Written as DNA, the CDR3 is TGTGCCAGCAAAGACACCAGGGGACAGGGGAGTTTTAGCAATCAGCCCCAGCATTTT.

This clonotype occurred a few times. V is TRBV6-1 and J is TRBJ2-1; D remains unclear. Between the trimmed V and J ends, which lost 1 base and 4 bases, there was a span of 8 bases. The germline V gene has CDR1 MNHNS and CDR2 SASEGT. The CDR3 is 14 amino acids. CDR3 amino acids: CASSEDGAYNEQFF. The CDR3 DNA sequence: TGTGCCAGCAGTGAAGACGGAGCATACAATGAGCAGTTCTTC.

J is TRBJ2-1 and V is TRBV12-3 or TRBV12-4; TRBD2 might be the D (6 bases). The CDR3 totals 15 residues. The V gene lost 4 bases and the J gene lost 2 bases, with 12 bases spanning the gap. The CDR3 DNA is TGTGCCAGCAGTTACGGGAGACGTCCCTACAATGAGCAGTTCTTC. Translation: CASSYGRRPYNEQFF.

This clonotype was seen repeatedly, ten times or more. The chain is built from TRBV7-9 and TRBJ2-5; TRBD2 matches 13 bases. Germline assignment: CDR1 SEHNR and CDR2 FQNEAQ (reference sequence). V lost 5 bases, J lost 2 bases, and 2 bases stayed unmatched. The CDR3 has 15 residues. CDR3 in amino acids: CASSTTSGGQETQYF. The CDR3 nucleotides read TGTGCCAGCAGCACGACTAGCGGGGGGCAAGAGACCCAGTACTTC.

For this clonotype: At one boundary the junction diverges from the germline segment, which might be a read error. The chain uses TRBV5-6 and TRBJ2-6, with 13 bases lining up with TRBD2. The germline CDR1 and CDR2 sequences are SGHDT and YYEEEE. CDR3 length: 19 amino acids. CDR3 DNA: TGTGCCAGCAGCTTGTTTACTAGCGGGGGGGCCAATGGGGCCGACGTCCTGACTTTC. As protein: CASSLFTSGGANGADVLTF. The full variable domain, its missing parts supplied by reference TRBV5-6 and TRBJ2-6, is DAGVTQSPTHLIKTRGQQVTLRCSPKSGHDTVSWYQQALGQGPQFIFQYYEEEERQRGNFPDRFSGHQFPNYSSELNVNALLLGDSALYLCASSLFTSGGANGADVLTFGAGSRLTVL.

This clonotype was counted a single time. This chain joins TRBV7-3 and TRBJ1-1; the D is unclear. This CDR3 is built from 15 residues. The V end was cut by 8 bases, the J end by 1 base, with 17 bases between. The germline gives CDR1 SGHTA, CDR2 FQGTGA. CDR3 amino acids: CASGRLEKRNTEAFF. CDR3 in DNA: TGTGCCAGCGGGAGGTTGGAAAAAAGGAACACTGAAGCTTTCTTT.

The chain links TRBV5-5 to TRBJ2-3, with 8 nucleotides matching TRBD2. Germline V gene data show CDR1 as SGHKS and CDR2 as YYEKEE (reference sequence). The CDR3 contains 16 residues. Unmatched junction bases numbered 9, after V lost 3 bases and J lost 3 bases. CDR3 region: CASSSQRERVTDTQYF. The CDR3 DNA follows: TGTGCCAGCAGCTCCCAGCGGGAGCGGGTTACAGATACGCAGTATTTT. Looking up the rest from reference TRBV5-5 and TRBJ2-3 gives the full variable domain: DAGVTQSPTHLIKTRGQQVTLRCSPISGHKSVSWYQQVLGQGPQFIFQYYEKEERGRGNFPDRFSARQFPNYSSELNVNALLLGDSALYLCASSSQRERVTDTQYFGPGTRLTVL.

The rearrangement links TRBV20-1 to TRBJ2-1; 13 nucleotides align to TRBD2. The CDR3 has 16 amino acids. J gave up 0 bases and V 6 bases, and 5 bases lay outside the gene matches. Germline-derived CDR1 and CDR2 are DFQATT and SNEGSKA (reference sequence). CDR3 in amino acids: CSATGLAGSSYNEQFF. CDR3 DNA sequence: TGCAGTGCAACGGGACTAGCGGGGAGCTCCTACAATGAGCAGTTCTTC.

This clonotype appeared a few times. This sequence joins TRBV4-1 and TRBJ2-7; D gene ambiguous. The CDR3 spans 15 residues. V was cut by 3 bases and J by 2 bases, with 14 bases left in between. Germline assignment: CDR1 MGHRA and CDR2 YSYEKL. Written as DNA, the CDR3 is TGCGCCAGCAGCCATAACGAAGGAAATACCTACGAGCAGTACTTC. It yields the protein CASSHNEGNTYEQYF.